This T cell receptor beta chain emerged from a study of T cell responses to AZD1222 COVID-19 vaccine. The study's findings and limits: Donors, mostly white British, included more females; clonal diversity was possibly underestimated. Spike-specific TCR repertoires showed rising breadth and depth after two AZD1222 doses.

Sequencing was performed with immunoSEQ multiplex PCR; in TCRdb, only in-frame clones are kept and a portion is missing. This table has over 150,000 clones, 80% to 95% appearing once. Notes on this clone: Antigen specificity is unknown.

The CDR3 totals 16 residues. In germline, CDR1 is GTSNPN, CDR2 SVGIG (reference sequence). With 3 bases removed from V and 5 bases from J, the gap between germline ends came to 21 bases. The TCR sequence derives from an adult who received the MenACWY meningococcal vaccine as a control. Sequences were derived from peripheral blood, sampled 28 days after the second dose of the MenACWY control vaccine. The rearrangement joins TRBV30 to TRBJ2-3; either TRBD1 or TRBD2 may supply D (5 bases each). CDR3 nucleotides: TGTGCCTGGAGCCCCGGGCGAGGGGAGTTTATAGATACGCAGTATTTT. Translating gives CAWSPGRGEFIDTQYF.